Listed below are T cell receptor beta chains from one sample, sequenced in a study of blood T cell repertoires in COVID-19. Clones were sequenced by immunoSEQ multiplex PCR, and TCRdb holds only the in-frame ones, with some missing. The table lists about 360,000 clones, around 88% of them singletons, with roughly 6.6% in the top ten. The specimen was peripheral blood. These receptors all come from a woman aged 60 to 75 with COVID-19, enrolled during active disease. Both conserved end residues are part of each CDR3. A D gene is named only where the DNA matches it firmly. Clone size is not always given. Where it is, it says once, few, many or a class for expanded clones.

j_gene | len | v_gene | d_gene | abundance | CDR3aa | CDR3nt
TRBJ1-3 | 14 | TRBV6-1 | TRBD1 | - | CASRGTGRGNTIYF | TGTGCCAGCAGGGGGACAGGGAGAGGTAACACCATATATTTT
TRBJ2-2 | 15 | TRBV9 | TRBD1 | - | CASSVVQGGTGELFF | TGTGCCAGCAGCGTAGTACAGGGGGGCACCGGGGAGCTGTTTTTT
TRBJ1-1 | 15 | TRBV27 | - | - | CASETHTGVGTEAFF | TGTGCCAGCGAGACCCACACGGGGGTTGGGACTGAAGCTTTCTTT
TRBJ2-1 | 15 | TRBV18 | TRBD1 | - | CASSPTGTGSDEQFF | TGTGCCAGCTCACCAACCGGGACAGGGAGTGATGAGCAGTTCTTC
TRBJ1-3 | 15 | TRBV5-1 | - | - | CASKEGGTSGNTIYF | TGCGCCAGCAAAGAAGGGGGAACCTCTGGAAACACCATATATTTT
TRBJ2-3 | 14 | TRBV30 | TRBD1 | - | CAGDRGLSTDTQYF | TGTGCCGGGGACAGGGGGCTAAGCACAGATACGCAGTATTTT
TRBJ2-5 | 16 | TRBV7-2 | TRBD2 | - | CASSLRRGGAGETQYF | TGTGCCAGCAGCTTACGTCGCGGGGGGGCTGGTGAGACCCAGTACTTC
TRBJ2-5 | 16 | TRBV13 | - | - | CASSPRSGRLWETQYF | TGTGCCAGCAGCCCCCGGAGCGGGCGGTTGTGGGAGACCCAGTACTTC
TRBJ2-5 | 13 | TRBV12-3/TRBV12-4 | TRBD2 | - | CASTSGGAWTQYF | TGTGCCAGCACTAGCGGGGGGGCATGGACCCAGTACTTC
TRBJ2-1 | 15 | TRBV7-9 | TRBD1 | - | CASTKLGDRVNEQFF | TGTGCCAGCACAAAATTGGGGGACAGGGTCAATGAGCAGTTCTTC
TRBJ1-5 | 14 | TRBV5-5 | - | - | CASSLGVSNQPQHF | TGTGCCAGCAGCTTGGGAGTTAGCAATCAGCCCCAGCATTTT
TRBJ2-2 | 15 | TRBV16 | - | once | CASSRPGRNTGELFF | TGTGCCAGCAGCCGTCCGGGTCGTAACACCGGGGAGCTGTTTTTT
TRBJ1-2 | 17 | TRBV5-1 | - | - | CASRSTAQAITNYGYTF | TGCGCCAGCAGATCTACGGCGCAGGCGATTACTAACTATGGCTACACCTTC
TRBJ2-2 | 15 | TRBV5-8 | TRBD1 | once | CASSTGQGPTGELFF | TGTGCCAGCAGCACCGGACAGGGCCCCACCGGGGAGCTGTTTTTT
TRBJ1-2 | 15 | TRBV5-1 | TRBD1 | once | CASSLATGAFYGYTF | TGCGCCAGCAGCTTGGCGACAGGGGCCTTTTATGGCTACACCTTC
TRBJ2-3 | 17 | TRBV13 | TRBD2 | once | CASSRKTSGGATDTQYF | TGTGCCAGCAGTCGCAAGACTAGCGGGGGGGCCACAGATACGCAGTATTTT
TRBJ1-1 | 14 | TRBV3-1/TRBV3-2 | - | once | CASSQVTGRTEAFF | TGTGCCAGCAGCCAAGTTACAGGGCGGACTGAAGCTTTCTTT
TRBJ1-1 | 13 | TRBV11-3 | - | - | CASSLEHGGKAFF | TGTGCCAGCAGCTTAGAGCACGGGGGGAAAGCTTTCTTT
TRBJ2-2 | 16 | TRBV6-1 | - | - | CASSEAGGQSFGELFF | TGTGCCAGCAGTGAAGCGGGGGGGCAGTCTTTTGGGGAGCTGTTTTTT
TRBJ2-2 | 16 | TRBV9 | TRBD2 | - | CASSVASGANTGELFF | TGTGCCAGCAGCGTAGCAAGCGGGGCGAACACCGGGGAGCTGTTTTTT
TRBJ2-3 | 16 | TRBV9 | TRBD2 | - | CASSAAAGGYTDTQYF | TGTGCCAGCAGCGCCGCAGCGGGGGGGTACACAGATACGCAGTATTTT
TRBJ1-2 | 12 | TRBV6-1 | - | - | CASSERGYGYTF | TGTGCCAGCAGTGAGAGGGGGTATGGCTACACCTTC
TRBJ1-1 | 13 | TRBV5-1 | - | - | CASSLDTGAEAFF | TGCGCCAGCAGCTTGGACACAGGAGCTGAAGCTTTCTTT
TRBJ1-2 | 14 | TRBV19 | TRBD1 | once | CASSWGTGPYGYTF | TGTGCCAGTAGTTGGGGGACAGGGCCCTATGGCTACACCTTC
TRBJ1-1 | 15 | TRBV4-2 | - | - | CASSQSGRGGTEAFF | TGTGCCAGCAGCCAATCCGGGAGGGGAGGCACTGAAGCTTTCTTT
TRBJ2-1 | 16 | TRBV6-4 | TRBD2 | - | CASSDQGTSGDNEQFF | TGTGCCAGCAGTGACCAGGGGACTAGCGGGGACAATGAGCAGTTCTTC
TRBJ1-5 | 15 | TRBV6-5 | - | - | CASSSTRGGNQPQHF | TGTGCCAGCAGTTCTACCAGGGGTGGCAATCAGCCCCAGCATTTT